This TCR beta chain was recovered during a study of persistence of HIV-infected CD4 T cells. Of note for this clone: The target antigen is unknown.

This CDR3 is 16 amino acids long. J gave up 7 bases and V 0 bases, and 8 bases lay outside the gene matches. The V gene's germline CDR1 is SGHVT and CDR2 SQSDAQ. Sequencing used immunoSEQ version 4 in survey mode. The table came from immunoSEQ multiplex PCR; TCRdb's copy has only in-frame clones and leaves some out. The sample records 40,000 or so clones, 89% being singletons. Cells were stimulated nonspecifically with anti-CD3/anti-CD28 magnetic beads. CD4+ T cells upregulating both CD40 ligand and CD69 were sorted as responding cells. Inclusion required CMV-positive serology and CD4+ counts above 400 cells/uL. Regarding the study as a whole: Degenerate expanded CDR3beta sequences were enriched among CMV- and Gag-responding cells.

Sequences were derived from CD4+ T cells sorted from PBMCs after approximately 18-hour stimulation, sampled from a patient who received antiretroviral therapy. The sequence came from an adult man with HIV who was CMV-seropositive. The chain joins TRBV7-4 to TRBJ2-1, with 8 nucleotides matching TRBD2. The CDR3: CASSLAFGGERNEQFF. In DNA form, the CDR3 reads TGTGCCAGCAGCTTAGCATTCGGGGGGGAGAGAAATGAGCAGTTCTTC. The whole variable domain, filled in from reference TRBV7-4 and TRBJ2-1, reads GAGVSQSPRYKVAKRGRDVALRCDSISGHVTLYWYRQTLGQGSEVLTYSQSDAQRDKSGRPSGRFSAERPERSVSTLKIQRTEQGDSAVYLCASSLAFGGERNEQFFGPGTRLTVL.